The following is a TCR beta chain sequence with its context. The antigen is unknown. In germline, CDR1 is LGHNT, CDR2 FRNRAP. The CDR3 length is 15 residues. V lost 5 bases to trimming and J lost 4 bases; unmatched junction nucleotides: 9. The data were produced by immunoSEQ multiplex PCR, yet TCRdb's version contains in-frame clones alone and is incomplete. The sample yields approximately 47,000 clones, about 80% seen once. The data stem from a study of vaccination effects on CD4 cells after COVID-19. The culture ran for nine to eleven days, and then CD4+ T cells were isolated. The study, taken as a whole, reports: New vaccine-induced clones dominated convalescents' post-vaccine spike-reactive clones. The study dataset contains few convalescent patients and includes no early post-infection timepoints.

Here the sequenced sample was CD4+ T cells from PBMCs cultured without peptide, taken before COVID-19 vaccination. This receptor was obtained from a human donor who had a prior SARS-CoV-2 infection. The chain is built from TRBV12-5 and TRBJ2-5; 8 bases match TRBD2. The CDR3 region has the DNA TGTGCTAGTGGTCCGACAGCGGGGGTGGCAGAGACCCAGTACTTC. Translation: CASGPTAGVAETQYF.